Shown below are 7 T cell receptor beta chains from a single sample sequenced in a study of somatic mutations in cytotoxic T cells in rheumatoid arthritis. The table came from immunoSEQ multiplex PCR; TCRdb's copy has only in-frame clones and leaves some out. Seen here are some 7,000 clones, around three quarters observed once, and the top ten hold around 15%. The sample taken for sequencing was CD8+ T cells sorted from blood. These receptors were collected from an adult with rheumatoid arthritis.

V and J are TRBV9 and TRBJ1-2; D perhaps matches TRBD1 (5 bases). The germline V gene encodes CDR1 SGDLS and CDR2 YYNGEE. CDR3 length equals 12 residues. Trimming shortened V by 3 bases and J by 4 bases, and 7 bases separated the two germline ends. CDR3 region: CASSDRIYGYTF. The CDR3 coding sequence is TGTGCCAGCAGCGACAGGATCTATGGCTACACCTTC.

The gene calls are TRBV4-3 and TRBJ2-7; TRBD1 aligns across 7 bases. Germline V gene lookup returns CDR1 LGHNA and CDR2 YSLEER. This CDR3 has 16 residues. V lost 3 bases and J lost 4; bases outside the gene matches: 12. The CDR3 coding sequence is TGCGCCAGCAGCCACTCAGCAACAGGGGAGACTTACGAGCAGTACTTC. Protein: CASSHSATGETYEQYF.

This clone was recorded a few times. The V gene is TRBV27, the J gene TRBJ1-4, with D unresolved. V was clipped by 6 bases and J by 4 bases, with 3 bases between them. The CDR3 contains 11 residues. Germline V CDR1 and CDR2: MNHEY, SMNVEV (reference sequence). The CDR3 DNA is TGTGCCAGCAGGGGTAATGAAAAACTGTTTTTT. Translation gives CASRGNEKLFF.

The DNA of the CDR3 is TGTGCCAGCAGTCTAGCAGAGGGGCATGGCTACACCTTC. It is translated as CASSLAEGHGYTF. This chain connects TRBV27 to TRBJ1-2; D may be TRBD1 (5 bases). Trimming took 5 bases from V and 6 from J, leaving 13 bases between them. The CDR3 is made up of 13 amino acids. The germline V gene has CDR1 MNHEY and CDR2 SMNVEV (reference sequence).

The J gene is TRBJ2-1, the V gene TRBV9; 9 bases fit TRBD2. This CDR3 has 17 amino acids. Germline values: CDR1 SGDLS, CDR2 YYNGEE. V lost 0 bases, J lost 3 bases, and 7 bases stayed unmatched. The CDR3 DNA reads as TGTGCCAGCAGCGTAGAGTGGCCTAGCGGGAACTACAATGAGCAGTTCTTC. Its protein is CASSVEWPSGNYNEQFF.

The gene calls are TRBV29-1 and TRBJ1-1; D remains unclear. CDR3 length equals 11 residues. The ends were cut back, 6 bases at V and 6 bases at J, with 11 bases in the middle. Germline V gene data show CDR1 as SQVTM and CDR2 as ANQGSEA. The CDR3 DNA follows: TGCAGCGTCCCGGACGTCGCTGAAGCTTTCTTT. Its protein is CSVPDVAEAFF. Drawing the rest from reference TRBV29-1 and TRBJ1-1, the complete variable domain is SAVISQKPSRDICQRGTSLTIQCQVDSQVTMMFWYRQQPGQSLTLIATANQGSEATYESGFVIDKFPISRPNLTFSTLTVSNMSPEDSSIYLCSVPDVAEAFFGQGTRLTVV.

The CDR3 DNA is TGTGCCAGCAGTGAAGCGCTTCGGGGTGTCGAGCAGTACTTC. This sequence encodes CASSEALRGVEQYF. The chain carries TRBV6-1 and TRBJ2-7; D perhaps matches TRBD2 (5 bases). The V and J ends lost 0 bases and 6 bases respectively, with 12 bases between them. This CDR3 has 14 amino acids. Germline V gene sequence: CDR1 MNHNS, CDR2 SASEGT.